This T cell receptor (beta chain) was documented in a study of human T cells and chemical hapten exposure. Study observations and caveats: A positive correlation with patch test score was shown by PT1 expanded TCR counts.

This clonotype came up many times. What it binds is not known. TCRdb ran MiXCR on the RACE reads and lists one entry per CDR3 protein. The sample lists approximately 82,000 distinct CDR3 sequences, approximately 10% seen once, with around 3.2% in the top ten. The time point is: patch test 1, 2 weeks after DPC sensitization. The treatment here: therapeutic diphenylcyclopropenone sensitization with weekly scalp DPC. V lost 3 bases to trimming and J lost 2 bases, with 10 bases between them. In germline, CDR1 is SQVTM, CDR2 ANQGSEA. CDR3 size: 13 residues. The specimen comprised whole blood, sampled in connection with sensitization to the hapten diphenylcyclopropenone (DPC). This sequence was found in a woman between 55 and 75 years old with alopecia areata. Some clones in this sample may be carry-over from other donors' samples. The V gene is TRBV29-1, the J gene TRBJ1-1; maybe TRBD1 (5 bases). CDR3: CSVEGQLNTEAFF. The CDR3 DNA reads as TGCAGCGTTGAGGGGCAGCTAAACACTGAAGCTTTCTTT. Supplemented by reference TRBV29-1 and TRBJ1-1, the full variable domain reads SAVISQKPSRDICQRGTSLTIQCQVDSQVTMMFWYRQQPGQSLTLIATANQGSEATYESGFVIDKFPISRPNLTFSTLTVSNMSPEDSSIYLCSVEGQLNTEAFFGQGTRLTVV.